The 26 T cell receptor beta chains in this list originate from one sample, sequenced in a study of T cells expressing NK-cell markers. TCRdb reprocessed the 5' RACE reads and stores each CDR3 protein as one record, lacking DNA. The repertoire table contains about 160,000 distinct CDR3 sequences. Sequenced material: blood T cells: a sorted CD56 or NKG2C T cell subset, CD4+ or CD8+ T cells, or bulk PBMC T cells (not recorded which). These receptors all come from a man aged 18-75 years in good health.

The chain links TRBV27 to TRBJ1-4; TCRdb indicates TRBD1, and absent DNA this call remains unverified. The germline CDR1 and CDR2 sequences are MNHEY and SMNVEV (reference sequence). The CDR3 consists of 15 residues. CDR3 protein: CASTQNGGSNEKLFF.

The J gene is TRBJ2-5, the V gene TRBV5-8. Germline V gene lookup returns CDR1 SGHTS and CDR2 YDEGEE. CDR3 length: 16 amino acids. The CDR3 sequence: CASSERDGVFGETQYF.

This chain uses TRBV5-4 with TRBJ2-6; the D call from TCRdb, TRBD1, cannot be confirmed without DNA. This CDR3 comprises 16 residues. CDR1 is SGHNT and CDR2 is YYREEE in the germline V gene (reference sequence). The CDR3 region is CASSSIIRGGANVLTF.

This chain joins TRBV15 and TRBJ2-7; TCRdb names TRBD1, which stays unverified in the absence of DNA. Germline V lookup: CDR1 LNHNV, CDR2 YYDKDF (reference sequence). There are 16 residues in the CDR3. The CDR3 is CATSRDTYNPGYEQYF.

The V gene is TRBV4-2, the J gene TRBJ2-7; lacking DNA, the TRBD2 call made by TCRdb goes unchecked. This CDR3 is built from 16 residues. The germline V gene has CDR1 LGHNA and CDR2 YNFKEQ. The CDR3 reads CASSQDLSGGAYEQYF.

The CDR3 sequence: CASSHPSDDSTDTQYF. This chain uses TRBV4-1 with TRBJ2-3. The CDR3 is 16 residues long. Germline CDR1 MGHRA, CDR2 YSYEKL.

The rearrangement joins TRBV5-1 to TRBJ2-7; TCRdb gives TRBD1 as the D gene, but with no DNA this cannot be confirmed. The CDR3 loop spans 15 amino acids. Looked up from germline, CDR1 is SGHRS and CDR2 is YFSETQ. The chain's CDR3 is CASSSPGQGRVEQYF.

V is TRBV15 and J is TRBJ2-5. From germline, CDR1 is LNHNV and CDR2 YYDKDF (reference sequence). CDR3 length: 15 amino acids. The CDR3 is CATSRGRGFQETQYF.

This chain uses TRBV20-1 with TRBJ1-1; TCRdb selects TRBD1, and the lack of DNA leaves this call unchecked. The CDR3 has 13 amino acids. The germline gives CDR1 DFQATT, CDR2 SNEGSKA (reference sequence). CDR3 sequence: CSAKPTAQTEAFF.

The CDR3 sequence: CASSLVFGGLGANVLTF. The gene calls are TRBV5-4 and TRBJ2-6; TCRdb names TRBD1, which stays unverified in the absence of DNA. This CDR3 has 17 amino acids. Germline CDR1 SGHNT, CDR2 YYREEE (reference sequence).

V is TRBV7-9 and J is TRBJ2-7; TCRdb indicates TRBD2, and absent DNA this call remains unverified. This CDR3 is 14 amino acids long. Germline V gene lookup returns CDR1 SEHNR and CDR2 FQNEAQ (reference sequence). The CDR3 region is CASSLATREGEQYF.

CDR3 region: CASSLAPRGLHGYTF. The chain uses TRBV7-9 and TRBJ1-2; no DNA is available, so the TRBD1 call from TCRdb remains unchecked. This CDR3 is built from 15 residues. Germline V gene lookup returns CDR1 SEHNR and CDR2 FQNEAQ (reference sequence).

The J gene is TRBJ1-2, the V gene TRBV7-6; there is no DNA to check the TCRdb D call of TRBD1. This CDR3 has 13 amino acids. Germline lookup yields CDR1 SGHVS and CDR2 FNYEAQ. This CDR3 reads CASSQTGGYGYTF.

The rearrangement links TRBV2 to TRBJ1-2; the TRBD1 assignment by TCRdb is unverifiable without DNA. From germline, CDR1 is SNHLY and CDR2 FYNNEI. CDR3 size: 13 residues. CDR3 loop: CASSGGTGKDYTF.

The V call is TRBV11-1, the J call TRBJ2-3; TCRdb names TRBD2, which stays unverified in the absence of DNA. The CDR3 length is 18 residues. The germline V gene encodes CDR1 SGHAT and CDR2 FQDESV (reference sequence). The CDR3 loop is CASSPSGGPLLRTDTQYF.

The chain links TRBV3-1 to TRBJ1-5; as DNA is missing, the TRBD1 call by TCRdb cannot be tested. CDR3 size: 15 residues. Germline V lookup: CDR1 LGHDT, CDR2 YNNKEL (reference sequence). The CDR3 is CASSPLAGGNQPQHF. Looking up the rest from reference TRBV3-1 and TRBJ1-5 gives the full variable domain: DTAVSQTPKYLVTQMGNDKSIKCEQNLGHDTMYWYKQDSKKFLKIMFSYNNKELIINETVPNRFSPKSPDKAHLNLHINSLELGDSAVYFCASSPLAGGNQPQHFGDGTRLSIL.

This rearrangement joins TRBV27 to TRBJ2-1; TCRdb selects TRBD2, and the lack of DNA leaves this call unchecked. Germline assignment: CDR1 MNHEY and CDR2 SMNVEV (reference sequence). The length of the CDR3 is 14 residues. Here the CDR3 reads CASSWGTSGGEQFF.

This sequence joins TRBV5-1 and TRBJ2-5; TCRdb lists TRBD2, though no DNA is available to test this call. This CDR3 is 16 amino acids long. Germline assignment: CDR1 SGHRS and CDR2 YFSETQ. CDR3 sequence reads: CASSTRLAGAQETQYF.

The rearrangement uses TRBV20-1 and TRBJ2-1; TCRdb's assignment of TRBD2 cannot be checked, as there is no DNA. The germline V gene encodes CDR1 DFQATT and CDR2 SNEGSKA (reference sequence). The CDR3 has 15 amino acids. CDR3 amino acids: CSASQDQGGDNEQFF.

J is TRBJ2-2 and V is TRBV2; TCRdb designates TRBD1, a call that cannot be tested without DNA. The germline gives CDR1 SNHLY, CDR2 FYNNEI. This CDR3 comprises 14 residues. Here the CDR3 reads CASSDRGWTGELFF.

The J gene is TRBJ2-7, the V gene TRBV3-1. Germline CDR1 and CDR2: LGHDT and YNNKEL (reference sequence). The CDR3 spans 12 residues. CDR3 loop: CASSLTPYEQYF.

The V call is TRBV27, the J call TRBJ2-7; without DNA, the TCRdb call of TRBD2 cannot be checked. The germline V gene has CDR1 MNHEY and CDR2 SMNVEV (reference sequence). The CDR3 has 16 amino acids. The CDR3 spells CASSSGLAGAGYEQYF.

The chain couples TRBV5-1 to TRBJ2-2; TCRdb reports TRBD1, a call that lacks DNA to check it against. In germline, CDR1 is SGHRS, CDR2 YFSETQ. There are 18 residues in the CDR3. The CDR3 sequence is CASSLVGAGGIYTGELFF.

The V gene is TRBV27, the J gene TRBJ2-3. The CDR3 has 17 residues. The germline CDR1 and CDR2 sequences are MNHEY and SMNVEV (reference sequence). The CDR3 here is CASSLYQAISSTDTQYF.

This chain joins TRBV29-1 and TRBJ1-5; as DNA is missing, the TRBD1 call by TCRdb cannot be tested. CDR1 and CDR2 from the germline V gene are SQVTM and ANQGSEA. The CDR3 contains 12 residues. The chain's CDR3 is CSVGGSNQPQHF.

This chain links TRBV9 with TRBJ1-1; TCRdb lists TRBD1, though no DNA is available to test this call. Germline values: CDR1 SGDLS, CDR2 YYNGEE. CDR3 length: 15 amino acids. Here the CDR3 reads CASSASGTGATEAFF.